This T cell receptor beta chain was recorded in a study of beta chain features in type 1 diabetes. Across the whole study: The study examined about 100 million sorted cells across all samples.

The sample holds many counts of this clone. Every isolated RNA sample was fully reverse transcribed, so sequencing captured expressed TCRB transcripts. Measured with immunoSEQ multiplex PCR; TCRdb has only the in-frame clones, and not every one. The sample holds about 130,000 clones, 9.2% seen once. Blood was collected once per donor into heparin, averaging about 100 mL. The CDR3 covers 13 residues. Germline assignment: CDR1 MDHEN and CDR2 SYDVKM. Trimming removed 8 bases at V and 0 bases at J, with 10 bases between. The receptor was isolated from a young man in good health. The sequencing input was central memory CD4+ T cells from blood. The genes are TRBV28 and TRBJ1-2, with D hard to call. The CDR3 DNA reads as TGTGCCAGCCGCAGGATAGCTAACTATGGCTACACCTTC. Its translation: CASRRIANYGYTF.